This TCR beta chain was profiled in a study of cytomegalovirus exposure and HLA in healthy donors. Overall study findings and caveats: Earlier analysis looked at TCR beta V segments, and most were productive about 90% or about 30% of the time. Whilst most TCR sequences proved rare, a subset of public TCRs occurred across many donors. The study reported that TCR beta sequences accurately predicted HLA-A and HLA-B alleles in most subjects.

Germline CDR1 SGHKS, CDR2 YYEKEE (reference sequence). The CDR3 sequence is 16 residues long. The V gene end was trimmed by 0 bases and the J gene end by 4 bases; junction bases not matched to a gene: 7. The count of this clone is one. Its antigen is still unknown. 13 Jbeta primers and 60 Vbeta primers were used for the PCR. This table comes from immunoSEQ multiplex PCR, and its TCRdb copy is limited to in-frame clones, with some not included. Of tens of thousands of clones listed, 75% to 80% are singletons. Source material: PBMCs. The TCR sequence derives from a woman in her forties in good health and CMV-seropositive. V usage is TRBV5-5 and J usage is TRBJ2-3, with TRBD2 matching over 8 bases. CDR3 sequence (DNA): TGTGCCAGCAGCTTGGCGAGCGGGAGCTTGGCAGATACGCAGTATTTT. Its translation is CASSLASGSLADTQYF.